These 8 T cell receptor beta chains share one sample of origin, sequenced in a study of cytomegalovirus exposure and HLA in healthy donors. A multiplex PCR was run with 60 Vbeta primers and 13 Jbeta primers. Using immunoSEQ multiplex PCR, the repertoire was profiled, and TCRdb retains in-frame clones only, with some absent. The table records some 65,000 clones, about 70% of them present only once. Material for sequencing was PBMCs. These receptor sequences come from a woman aged 25 to 39 in good health and CMV-seronegative.

Concerning this clone itself: A far larger clone is a single base away, which makes a read error likely. Because it lacks the conserved phenylalanine or tryptophan at the end, this CDR3 is likely a read error. This CDR3 is also generated by other DNA sequences in the sample. This chain joins TRBV6-1 and TRBJ1-2; a possible D gene is TRBD1 (5 bases). Germline loops: CDR1 MNHNS, CDR2 SASEGT. V was pared by 6 bases and J by 2 bases, with 13 bases between. This CDR3 comprises 14 residues. The CDR3 protein is CASSWGRANYGYTV. CDR3 bases: TGTGCCAGCAGCTGGGGCAGGGCCAACTATGGCTACACCGTC.

This clone was seen only a few times. The V and J genes are TRBV19 and TRBJ1-1, with D perhaps matching TRBD1 (5 bases). Trimming cost V 0 bases and J 6 bases, with 11 bases left between them. The CDR3 totals 14 residues. CDR1 LNHDA and CDR2 SQIVND come from the germline V gene (reference sequence). This CDR3 is CASSIEGFRAEAFF. CDR3 bases: TGTGCCAGTAGTATAGAGGGTTTCAGGGCTGAAGCTTTCTTT.

V gene TRBV29-1 combines with J gene TRBJ2-5; 7 positions agree with TRBD1. J was trimmed by 7 bases and V by 6 bases; bases with no gene match: 5. The CDR3 has 11 residues. CDR1 is SQVTM and CDR2 is ANQGSEA in the germline V gene. Here the CDR3 DNA reads TGCAGCGTGACAGGGAAGGGGACCCAGTACTTC. It is translated as CSVTGKGTQYF.

The V gene is TRBV2, the J gene TRBJ2-6, with D unclear. V was clipped by 4 bases and J by 0 bases, with 7 bases between them. This CDR3 spans 15 amino acids. In germline, CDR1 is SNHLY, CDR2 FYNNEI. The CDR3 coding sequence is TGTGCCAGCAGTGGACGGAGCTCTGGGGCCAACGTCCTGACTTTC. It codes for CASSGRSSGANVLTF. Full variable domain (remainder filled in from reference TRBV2 and TRBJ2-6): EPEVTQTPSHQVTQMGQEVILRCVPISNHLYFYWYRQILGQKVEFLVSFYNNEISEKSEIFDDQFSVERPDGSNFTLKIRSTKLEDSAMYFCASSGRSSGANVLTFGAGSRLTVL.

This sequence joins TRBV6-5 and TRBJ1-2; TRBD1 matches at 8 bases. This CDR3 is 14 amino acids long. The junction had 4 bases not matched to a gene; V was cut back by 6 bases and J by 1 base. CDR1 MNHEY and CDR2 SVGAGI come from the germline V gene. This chain's CDR3 is CASRRQGSNYGYTF. The DNA of the CDR3 is TGTGCCAGCAGACGACAGGGGAGTAACTATGGCTACACCTTC.

This chain uses TRBV4-3 with TRBJ2-1, with 9 bases that match TRBD2. After removal of 1 base from V and 5 bases from J, the junction contained 12 bases not matched to a gene. This CDR3 region has 18 residues. From germline, CDR1 is LGHNA and CDR2 YSLEER. The CDR3 region is CASSQAPLAGGRNNEQFF. In nucleotides, the CDR3 is TGCGCCAGCAGCCAAGCTCCTTTGGCGGGGGGGAGGAACAATGAGCAGTTCTTC.

The J gene is TRBJ2-2, the V gene TRBV7-2; perhaps TRBD1 as D (6 bases). The CDR3 loop spans 14 amino acids. The V end was cut by 1 base, the J end by 6 bases, with 9 bases between. Germline V lookup: CDR1 SGHTA, CDR2 FQGNSA. As DNA, the CDR3 is TGTGCCAGCAGCTTAGACAGGGTCCCCGGGGAGCTGTTTTTT. Translation gives CASSLDRVPGELFF.

This clone appeared a single time. This CDR3 is also generated by other DNA sequences in the sample. The gene calls are TRBV7-3 and TRBJ2-7; unclear D gene. The CDR3 loop spans 14 amino acids. Germline assignment: CDR1 SGHTA and CDR2 FQGTGA. V gave up 0 bases and J gave up 1 base, with 7 bases separating them. The CDR3 is CASSLTHSSYEQYF. For the CDR3, the DNA is TGTGCCAGCAGCTTAACTCACTCATCCTACGAGCAGTACTTC.